This TCR beta chain is drawn from a study of OX40 agonist ivuxolimab in advanced cancers. For the study at large: Allowance was made for prior anti-PD-1, anti-PD-L1 or anti-CTLA-4 therapy, and roughly 39% had some. One patient with hepatocellular carcinoma and two with cutaneous melanoma, three in all, had partial responses.

Repertoires were generated with immunoSEQ multiplex PCR, while TCRdb's copy carries only in-frame clones and drops some. The data show under 75,000 clones, 81% seen once. A note on this clone: The antigen is unknown.

CDR1 is MNHEY and CDR2 is SVGAGI in the germline V gene. The V segment lost 10 bases and the J segment 3 bases; nucleotides outside the gene matches: 3. This CDR3 contains 13 residues. Study-wide points: On average, a greater number of expanded clones characterised CD8+ T cells relative to CD4+. Clonal expansion was seen in CD4+ and CD8+ blood T cells by week 6 at 0.1 to 3.0 mg/kg.

This TCR was recovered from an adult with an advanced solid tumor such as melanoma, head and neck, liver or kidney cancer. The sequencing here drew on CD4+ or CD8+ T cells sorted from blood, taken in a trial of the OX40 agonist ivuxolimab. The chain employs TRBV6-5 and TRBJ2-2, with 9 bases fitting TRBD1. This CDR3 is CATWTGDTGELFF. CDR3 coding DNA: TGTGCCACCTGGACAGGGGACACCGGGGAGCTGTTTTTT.